This T cell receptor beta chain was identified during a study of CD8+CD57+ T cells in acquired aplastic anemia. Using genomic DNA as the template, TCR beta VDJ and CDR3 profiling was carried out. TCRdb re-derived calls from the reads in MiXCR, one entry per CDR3 protein. The data hold 150,000 to 200,000 distinct CDR3 sequences, with over 60% observed a single time. With 0 bases clipped from V and 3 bases from J, the junction kept 2 bases outside the gene matches. Germline assignment: CDR1 SGHKS and CDR2 YYEKEE (reference sequence). CDR3 length equals 14 residues. Sequenced material: sorted CD4+, CD8+, or CD8+CD57+ T cells (not recorded which) from PBMCs. The source of this sequence is a human donor with severe aplastic anemia or a healthy control (not recorded which). V is TRBV5-5 and J is TRBJ2-7; 8 bases align to TRBD2. CDR3 amino acids: CASSLELADYEQYF. In DNA, the CDR3 is TGTGCCAGCAGCTTGGAACTAGCGGACTACGAGCAGTACTTC.